These 14 T cell receptor beta chains came from one sample sequenced in a study of T cells in Graves' hyperthyroidism and ophthalmopathy. TCR beta CDR3 regions were amplified from RNA transcripts. The HTBI primer set drove a first-round RT-PCR of the TCR CDR3. TCRdb reprocessed the multiplex PCR reads with MiXCR, giving one entry per CDR3 protein. The profile shows approximately 690,000 distinct CDR3 sequences, less than 25% of them singletons. Specimen: blood. The receptors come from a man aged 25 to 40 with Graves' ophthalmopathy.

The chain is built from TRBV20-1 and TRBJ2-3; TRBD1 matches 11 bases. The junction had 9 bases not matched to a gene; V was cut back by 3 bases and J by 4 bases. Germline V lookup: CDR1 DFQATT, CDR2 SNEGSKA (reference sequence). This CDR3 has 16 amino acids. CDR3: CSARDPGTGGADTQYF. In DNA form, the CDR3 reads TGCAGTGCTAGGGACCCCGGGACAGGGGGGGCAGATACGCAGTATTTT.

There are a few counts of this clonotype. The chain couples TRBV19 to TRBJ2-2; D perhaps matches TRBD2 (6 bases). The germline gives CDR1 LNHDA, CDR2 SQIVND (reference sequence). Between the trimmed V and J ends, which lost 5 bases and 5 bases, there was a span of 15 bases. The CDR3 is made up of 15 amino acids. The DNA of the CDR3 is TGTGCCAGTAGTTCCGGGACTTTTATAACCGGGGAGCTGTTTTTT. Translating gives CASSSGTFITGELFF.

The chain joins TRBV28 to TRBJ2-3; D is perhaps TRBD2 (6 bases). The CDR3 spans 15 residues. Germline loops: CDR1 MDHEN, CDR2 SYDVKM. V shed 5 bases and J shed 2 bases, with 14 bases lying between them. The CDR3 DNA follows: TGTGCCAGCAGTGCAAGCGGGTCCGACACAGATACGCAGTATTTT. Protein: CASSASGSDTDTQYF.

This clonotype occurred a few times. The rearrangement joins TRBV7-9 to TRBJ2-1; 8 bases line up with TRBD1. The CDR3 spans 15 residues. The V gene's germline CDR1 is SEHNR and CDR2 FQNEAQ (reference sequence). V lost 5 bases to trimming and J lost 10 bases; unmatched junction nucleotides: 13. The CDR3, as DNA: TGTGCCAGCAGCCCCCGACAGGGGCCCAATGGAGAGCAGTTCTTC. It encodes CASSPRQGPNGEQFF.

Of note for this clonotype: A much larger clone lies a single base off, so this may be a read error. This CDR3 is CASSLSGRGEEQFF. The CDR3 DNA sequence: TGCGCCAGCAGCTTGAGCGGGAGAGGCGAAGAGCAGTTCTTC. The rearrangement links TRBV5-1 to TRBJ2-1; 8 positions match TRBD2. V dropped 1 base and J dropped 10; count of bases not matched to a gene: 7. The CDR3 has 14 amino acids. Germline V lookup: CDR1 SGHRS, CDR2 YFSETQ.

This clonotype was seen at least ten times. The chain is built from TRBV30 and TRBJ1-2, with a weak D call TRBD1 (5 bases). V was shortened by 7 bases and J by 4 bases, with 13 bases between the two germline ends. The CDR3 is made up of 12 amino acids. Looked up from germline, CDR1 is GTSNPN and CDR2 is SVGIG (reference sequence). CDR3 nucleotides: TGTGCCTTCCCTGACAGTCCCTATGGCTACACCTTC. The encoded protein is CAFPDSPYGYTF.

This clonotype occurred a few times. The rearrangement joins TRBV6-1 to TRBJ2-2; 8 bases agree with TRBD1. The germline CDR1 and CDR2 sequences are MNHNS and SASEGT. With 6 bases clipped from V and 1 base from J, the junction kept 4 bases outside the gene matches. CDR3 length: 15 residues. This CDR3 reads CASRRTGRNTGELFF. The DNA for the CDR3 is TGTGCCAGCAGGCGGACAGGGCGGAACACCGGGGAGCTGTTTTTT.

This clonotype turned up a few times. V gene TRBV4-1 combines with J gene TRBJ2-7; 8 bases are a match to TRBD1. The germline CDR1 and CDR2 sequences are MGHRA and YSYEKL. V gave up 4 bases and J gave up 2 bases; unmatched junction bases: 7. This CDR3 contains 15 residues. The CDR3 sequence is CASSLGGQETYEQYF. For the CDR3, the DNA is TGCGCCAGCAGCCTAGGGGGACAGGAAACCTACGAGCAGTACTTC.

This clonotype came up many times. The chain employs TRBV30 and TRBJ2-1, with D unresolved. Germline values: CDR1 GTSNPN, CDR2 SVGIG (reference sequence). CDR3 length: 15 amino acids. The V gene lost 1 base and the J gene lost 4 bases, with 14 bases spanning the gap. CDR3 nucleotides: TGTGCCTGGAGTGGCTTCCCGGACGGATACAATGAGCAGTTCTTC. It codes for CAWSGFPDGYNEQFF.

This clonotype has just a few counts. The rearrangement joins TRBV30 to TRBJ2-5; 7 bases match TRBD1. V shed 3 bases, J shed 0 bases, and the junction held 10 bases outside the gene matches. The CDR3 loop spans 16 amino acids. Germline V gene data show CDR1 as GTSNPN and CDR2 as SVGIG (reference sequence). The CDR3 loop is CAWRRDGTAYQETQYF. The CDR3 DNA reads TGTGCCTGGAGGAGGGACGGGACAGCGTACCAAGAGACCCAGTACTTC.

DNA for the CDR3: TGTGCCAGCAGCAAATCAAGATTCACAGATACGCAGTATTTT. As protein: CASSKSRFTDTQYF. This chain connects TRBV6-2 or TRBV6-3 to TRBJ2-3, with D uncertain. CDR1 is MNHEY and CDR2 is SVGEGT in the germline V gene. The CDR3 is 14 residues long. Trimming shortened V by 6 bases and J by 2 bases, and 12 bases separated the two germline ends.

CDR3 in DNA: TGTGCCAGCAGCGACGTCAATGAGCAGTTCTTC. Residues: CASSDVNEQFF. The rearrangement uses TRBV9 and TRBJ2-1; D unclear. V lost 3 bases and J lost 6, with 4 bases in between. Germline values: CDR1 SGDLS, CDR2 YYNGEE. The CDR3 runs 11 residues.

A word on this clonotype: The junction and the germline gene differ at one end; a read error may be behind it. The chain couples TRBV7-2 to TRBJ2-5, with D tentatively TRBD1 or TRBD2 (5 bases each). Germline loops: CDR1 SGHTA, CDR2 FQGNSA. This CDR3 has 13 amino acids. The CDR3 is CAGSLGREETQYF. CDR3 sequence (DNA): TGTGCCGGCAGCTTGGGACGCGAAGAGACCCAGTACTTC.

This clonotype has just a few counts. This sequence joins TRBV12-3 or TRBV12-4 and TRBJ2-1, with 12 bases matching TRBD1. This CDR3 region has 16 residues. V lost 4 bases, J lost 3 bases, and 4 bases stayed unmatched. CDR3 sequence (DNA): TGTGCCAGCAGTTCGGGACAGGGGGCCGGCTACAATGAGCAGTTCTTC. Translating it yields CASSSGQGAGYNEQFF.